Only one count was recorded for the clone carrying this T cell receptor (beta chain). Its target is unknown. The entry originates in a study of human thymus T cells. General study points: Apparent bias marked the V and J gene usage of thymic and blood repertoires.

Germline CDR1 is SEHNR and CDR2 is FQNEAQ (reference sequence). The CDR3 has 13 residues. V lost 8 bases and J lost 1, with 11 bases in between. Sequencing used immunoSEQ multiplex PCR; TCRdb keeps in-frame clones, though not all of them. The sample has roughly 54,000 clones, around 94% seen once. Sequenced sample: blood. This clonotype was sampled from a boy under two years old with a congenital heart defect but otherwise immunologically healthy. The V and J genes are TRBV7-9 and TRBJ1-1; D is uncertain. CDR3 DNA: TGTGCCAGCTTAACCGGGAGGAACACTGAAGCTTTCTTT. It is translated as CASLTGRNTEAFF. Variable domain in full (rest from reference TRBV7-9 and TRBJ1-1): DTGVSQNPRHKITKRGQNVTFRCDPISEHNRLYWYRQTLGQGPEFLTYFQNEAQLEKSRLLSDRFSAERPKGSFSTLEIQRTEQGDSAMYLCASLTGRNTEAFFGQGTRLTVV.